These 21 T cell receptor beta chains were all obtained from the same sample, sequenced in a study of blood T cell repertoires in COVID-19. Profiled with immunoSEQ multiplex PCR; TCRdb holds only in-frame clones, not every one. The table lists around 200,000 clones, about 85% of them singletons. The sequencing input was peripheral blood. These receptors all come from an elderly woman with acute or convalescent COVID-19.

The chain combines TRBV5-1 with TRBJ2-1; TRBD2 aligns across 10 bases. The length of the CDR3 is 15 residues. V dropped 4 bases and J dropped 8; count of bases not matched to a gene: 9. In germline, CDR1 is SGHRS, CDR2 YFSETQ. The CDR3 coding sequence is TGCGCCAGCAGCCACGGGACTAGCGAGGTTCATGAGCAGTTCTTC. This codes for CASSHGTSEVHEQFF.

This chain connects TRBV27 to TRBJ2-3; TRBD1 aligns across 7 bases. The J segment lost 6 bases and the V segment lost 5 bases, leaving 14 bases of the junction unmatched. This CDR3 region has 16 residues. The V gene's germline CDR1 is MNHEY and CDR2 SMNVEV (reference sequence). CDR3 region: CASSRLGQSIEDTQYF. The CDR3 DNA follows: TGTGCCAGCAGTCGTTTGGGACAGTCGATTGAGGATACGCAGTATTTT.

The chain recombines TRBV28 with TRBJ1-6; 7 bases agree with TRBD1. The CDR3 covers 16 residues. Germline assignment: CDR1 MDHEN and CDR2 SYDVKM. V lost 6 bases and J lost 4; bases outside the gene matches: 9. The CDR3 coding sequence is TGTGCCAGCAGGACCGGGACAGTAGTTTATAATTCACCCCTCCACTTT. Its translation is CASRTGTVVYNSPLHF.

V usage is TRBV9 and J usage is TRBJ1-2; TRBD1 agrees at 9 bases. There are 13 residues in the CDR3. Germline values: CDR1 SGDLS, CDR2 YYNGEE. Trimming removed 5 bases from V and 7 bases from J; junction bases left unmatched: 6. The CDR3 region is CASRAGTGSGYTF. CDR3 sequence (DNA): TGTGCCAGCAGAGCTGGGACAGGGAGTGGCTACACCTTC.

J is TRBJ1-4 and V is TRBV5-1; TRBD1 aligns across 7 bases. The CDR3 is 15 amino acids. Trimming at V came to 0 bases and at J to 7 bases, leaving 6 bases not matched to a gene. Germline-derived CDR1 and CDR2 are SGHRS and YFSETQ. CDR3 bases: TGCGCCAGCAGCTTGGAGGGACAGACACGTGAAAAACTGTTTTTT. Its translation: CASSLEGQTREKLFF.

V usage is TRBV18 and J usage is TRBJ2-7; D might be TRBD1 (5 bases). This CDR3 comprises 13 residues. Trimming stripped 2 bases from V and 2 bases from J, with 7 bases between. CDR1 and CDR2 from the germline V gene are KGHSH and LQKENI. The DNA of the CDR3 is TGTGCCAGCTCACCAGGGGCGGCCTACGAGCAGTACTTC. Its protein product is CASSPGAAYEQYF.

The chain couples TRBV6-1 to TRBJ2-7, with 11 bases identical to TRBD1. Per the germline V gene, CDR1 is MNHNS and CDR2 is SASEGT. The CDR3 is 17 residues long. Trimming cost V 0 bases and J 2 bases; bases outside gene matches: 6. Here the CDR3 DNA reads TGTGCCAGCAGTGAAGCGGGAACGGGACAGGGGGCCTACGAGCAGTACTTC. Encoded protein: CASSEAGTGQGAYEQYF.

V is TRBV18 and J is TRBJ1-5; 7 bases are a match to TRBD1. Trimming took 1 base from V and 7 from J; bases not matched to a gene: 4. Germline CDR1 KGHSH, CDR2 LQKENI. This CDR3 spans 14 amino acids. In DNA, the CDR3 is TGTGCCAGCTCACCACAGGGGGCAGGGCAGCCCCAGCATTTT. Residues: CASSPQGAGQPQHF.

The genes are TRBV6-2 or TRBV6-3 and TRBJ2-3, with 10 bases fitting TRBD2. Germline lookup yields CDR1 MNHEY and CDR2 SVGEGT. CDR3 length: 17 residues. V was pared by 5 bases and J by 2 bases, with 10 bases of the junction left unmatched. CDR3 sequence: CASSHRTSGPPTDTQYF. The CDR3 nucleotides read TGTGCCAGCAGTCACCGGACTAGCGGCCCCCCCACAGATACGCAGTATTTT.

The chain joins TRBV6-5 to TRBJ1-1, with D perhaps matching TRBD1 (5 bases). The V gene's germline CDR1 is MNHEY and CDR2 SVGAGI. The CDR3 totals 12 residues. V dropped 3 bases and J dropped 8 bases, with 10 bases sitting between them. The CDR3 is CASSYGTGEAFF. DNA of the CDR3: TGTGCCAGCAGTTATGGGACTGGCGAAGCTTTCTTT.

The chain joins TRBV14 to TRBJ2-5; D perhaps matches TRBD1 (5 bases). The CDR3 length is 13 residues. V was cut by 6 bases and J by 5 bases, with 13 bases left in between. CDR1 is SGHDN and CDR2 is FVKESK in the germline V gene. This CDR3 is CASSRDRWETQYF. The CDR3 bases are TGTGCCAGCAGTCGCGACAGATGGGAGACCCAGTACTTC. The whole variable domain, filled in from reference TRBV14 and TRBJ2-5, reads EAGVTQFPSHSVIEKGQTVTLRCDPISGHDNLYWYRRVMGKEIKFLLHFVKESKQDESGMPNNRFLAERTGGTYSTLKVQPAELEDSGVYFCASSRDRWETQYFGPGTRLLVL.

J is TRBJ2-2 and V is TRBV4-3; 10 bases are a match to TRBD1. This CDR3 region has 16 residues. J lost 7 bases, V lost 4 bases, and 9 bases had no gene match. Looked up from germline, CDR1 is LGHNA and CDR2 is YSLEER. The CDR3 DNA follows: TGCGCCAGCAGCCCTCGACAGGGGGCGTATAACGGGGAGCTGTTTTTT. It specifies CASSPRQGAYNGELFF.

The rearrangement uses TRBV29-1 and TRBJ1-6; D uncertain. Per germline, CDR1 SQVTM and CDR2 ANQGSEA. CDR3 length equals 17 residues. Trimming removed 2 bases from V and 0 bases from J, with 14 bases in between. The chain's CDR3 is CSVESRQISSYNSPLHF. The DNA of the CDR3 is TGCAGCGTTGAATCGAGGCAGATAAGCTCCTATAATTCACCCCTCCACTTT.

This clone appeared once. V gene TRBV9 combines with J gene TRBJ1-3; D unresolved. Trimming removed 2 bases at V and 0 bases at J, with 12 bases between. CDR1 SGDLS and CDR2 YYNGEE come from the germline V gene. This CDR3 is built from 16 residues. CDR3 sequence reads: CASSVNPQSSGNTIYF. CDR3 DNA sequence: TGTGCCAGCAGCGTTAACCCCCAGTCCTCTGGAAACACCATATATTTT.

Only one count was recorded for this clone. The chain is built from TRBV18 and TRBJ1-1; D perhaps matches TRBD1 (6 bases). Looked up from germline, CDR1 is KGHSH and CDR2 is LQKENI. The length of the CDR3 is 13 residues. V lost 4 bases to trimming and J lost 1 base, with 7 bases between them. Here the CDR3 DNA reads TGTGCCAGCTCACTGGGGGCGAACACTGAAGCTTTCTTT. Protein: CASSLGANTEAFF.

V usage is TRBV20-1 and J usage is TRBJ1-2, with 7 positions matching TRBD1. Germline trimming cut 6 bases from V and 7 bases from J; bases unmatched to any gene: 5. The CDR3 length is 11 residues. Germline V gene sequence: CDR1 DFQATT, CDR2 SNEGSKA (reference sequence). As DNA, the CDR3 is TGCAGTGCGCAAAGGGGGCCTGGCTACACCTTC. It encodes CSAQRGPGYTF.

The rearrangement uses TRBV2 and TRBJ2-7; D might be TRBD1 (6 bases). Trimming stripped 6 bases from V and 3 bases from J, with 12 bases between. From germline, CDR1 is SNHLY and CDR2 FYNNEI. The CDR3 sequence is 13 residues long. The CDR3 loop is CASRDRVFYEQYF. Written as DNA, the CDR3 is TGTGCCAGCAGGGACAGAGTTTTCTACGAGCAGTACTTC.

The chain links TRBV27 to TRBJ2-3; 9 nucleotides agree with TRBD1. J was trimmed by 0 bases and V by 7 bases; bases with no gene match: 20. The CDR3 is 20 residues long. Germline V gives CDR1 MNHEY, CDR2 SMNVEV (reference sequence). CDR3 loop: CASKGYRGREEKKSTDTQYF. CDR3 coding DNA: TGTGCCAGCAAAGGATACAGGGGGCGAGAGGAGAAAAAGAGCACAGATACGCAGTATTTT.

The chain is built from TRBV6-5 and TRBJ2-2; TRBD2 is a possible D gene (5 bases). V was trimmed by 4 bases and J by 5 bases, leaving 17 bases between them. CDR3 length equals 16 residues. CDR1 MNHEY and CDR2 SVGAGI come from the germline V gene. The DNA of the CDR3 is TGTGCCAGCAGTTTCGGAGGTCAAACCTCGACCGGGGAGCTGTTTTTT. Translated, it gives CASSFGGQTSTGELFF.

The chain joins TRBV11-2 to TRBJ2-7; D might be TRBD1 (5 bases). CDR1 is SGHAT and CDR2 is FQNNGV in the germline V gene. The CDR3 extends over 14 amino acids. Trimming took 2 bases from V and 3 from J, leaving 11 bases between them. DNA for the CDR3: TGTGCCAGCAGCTTAACGAGCAGGGTCTACGAGCAGTACTTC. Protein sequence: CASSLTSRVYEQYF.

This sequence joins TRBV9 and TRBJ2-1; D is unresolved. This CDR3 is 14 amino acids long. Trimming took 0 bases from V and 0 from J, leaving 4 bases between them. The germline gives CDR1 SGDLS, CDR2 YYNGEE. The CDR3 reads CASSVAGSYNEQFF. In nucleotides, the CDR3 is TGTGCCAGCAGCGTAGCGGGCTCCTACAATGAGCAGTTCTTC. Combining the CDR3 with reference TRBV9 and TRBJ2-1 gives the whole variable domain DSGVTQTPKHLITATGQRVTLRCSPRSGDLSVYWYQQSLDQGLQFLIQYYNGEERAKGNILERFSAQQFPDLHSELNLSSLELGDSALYFCASSVAGSYNEQFFGPGTRLTVL.